A single count supports the clone carrying this T cell receptor (beta chain). Original processing notes: Amplified reference gene primers provided the basis for estimating nucleated cell counts. Method: immunoSEQ multiplex PCR; TCRdb's copy keeps in-frame clones and lacks some. That table gives V, J and clone size, and the DNA gave D and trimming. The repertoire consists of about 270,000 clones, with approximately 89% occurring once and the leading ten covering 2.8%. This specimen comes from a study of blood T cell repertoires in COVID-19. Study in general: Acute and convalescent COVID-19 specimens originated in the United States, Italy and Spain. PBMCs, B-cell-depleted T cells, or T cells provided the cDNA or gDNA that made up the material.

The sample comprised PBMCs or T cells enriched from blood (not recorded which). The source of this sequence is a man aged 40-49 years who had been exposed to COVID-19.

CDR3: CASSSPGGYNEQFF. DNA of the CDR3: TGTGCCAGCAGCTCCCCAGGGGGGTACAATGAGCAGTTCTTC. This chain joins TRBV5-4 and TRBJ2-1, with D possibly matching TRBD1 (7 bases). The CDR3 loop spans 14 amino acids. Germline assignment: CDR1 SGHNT and CDR2 YYREEE (reference sequence). V dropped 3 bases and J dropped 4 bases, with 11 bases sitting between them.